This T cell receptor beta chain was recovered during a study of T cells after yellow fever vaccination. This CDR3 has 14 amino acids. Germline lookup yields CDR1 SGHTA and CDR2 FQGNSA. The V end was cut by 3 bases, the J end by 2 bases, with 9 bases between. There are a few counts of this clonotype. A 5'RACE template-switching step, the method used to make TCR cDNA, added a universal primer site and UMIs. TCRdb re-derived calls from the 5' RACE reads in MiXCR, one entry per CDR3 protein. The sample includes about 400,000 distinct CDR3 sequences, roughly 6.2% seen only once; the top ten take approximately 16%.

The TCR comes from a man in his thirties or forties who received the YFV17D yellow fever vaccine. V gene TRBV7-2 combines with J gene TRBJ2-3; perhaps TRBD2 as D (5 bases). The specimen was PBMCs, collected 5 days after the yellow fever booster vaccination. The CDR3 sequence: CASSFLSVTDTQYF. The CDR3 DNA sequence: TGTGCCAGCAGCTTCCTTAGCGTCACAGATACGCAGTATTTT.